One sample yielded the 6 T cell receptor beta chains listed below, sequenced in a study of blood T cell repertoires in COVID-19. Some clones are missing from TCRdb's copy, which holds only in-frame ones; the method was immunoSEQ multiplex PCR. The repertoire holds a few hundred thousand clones, with 84% as singletons. Sequencing input: peripheral blood. The receptors stem from a man in his sixties with acute or convalescent COVID-19.

The chain recombines TRBV28 with TRBJ1-2; 7 positions match TRBD1. The CDR3 has 13 amino acids. The junction had 9 bases not matched to a gene; V was cut back by 10 bases and J by 4 bases. Germline V lookup: CDR1 MDHEN, CDR2 SYDVKM. The CDR3 protein is CAITRGQGYGYTF. The DNA of the CDR3 is TGTGCCATAACGAGGGGGCAGGGCTATGGCTACACCTTC.

The V call is TRBV7-9, the J call TRBJ2-3; 7 bases line up with TRBD2. The germline gives CDR1 SEHNR, CDR2 FQNEAQ (reference sequence). The V gene end was trimmed by 6 bases and the J gene end by 2 bases; junction bases not matched to a gene: 8. This CDR3 has 15 residues. CDR3 amino acids: CASSNLGGYTDTQYF. The CDR3 bases are TGTGCCAGCAGTAATTTGGGGGGGTACACAGATACGCAGTATTTT.

The chain recombines TRBV28 with TRBJ2-5; possible D gene TRBD2, 5 bases. CDR1 and CDR2 from the germline V gene are MDHEN and SYDVKM. This CDR3 spans 13 amino acids. V was cut by 3 bases and J by 5 bases, with 10 bases left in between. The CDR3 spells CASSFPGGETQYF. CDR3 DNA: TGTGCCAGCAGTTTCCCAGGAGGCGAGACCCAGTACTTC.

This clone was counted a few times. V usage is TRBV10-1 and J usage is TRBJ2-2; D may be TRBD1 (5 bases). This CDR3 has 16 amino acids. V lost 0 bases, J lost 4 bases, and 12 bases lay in between. In germline, CDR1 is WNHNN, CDR2 SYGVQD (reference sequence). The DNA for the CDR3 is TGCGCCAGCAGTGAGTCACCAGGGCCCGGCACCGGGGAGCTGTTTTTT. Its protein is CASSESPGPGTGELFF.

This clone came up a few times. The chain uses TRBV5-1 and TRBJ2-1, with 11 bases matching TRBD2. CDR3 size: 17 residues. The V gene end was trimmed by 4 bases and the J gene end by 1 base; junction bases not matched to a gene: 7. Germline V CDR1 and CDR2: SGHRS, YFSETQ. The CDR3 DNA reads as TGCGCCAGCAGCATACCTCCTAGCGGGGGGTCCTACAATGAGCAGTTCTTC. Protein product: CASSIPPSGGSYNEQFF.

This clone was picked up a small number of times. The chain employs TRBV7-8 and TRBJ2-5; TRBD1 agrees at 8 bases. CDR3 length: 16 residues. The germline V gene has CDR1 SGHVS and CDR2 FQNEAQ. V dropped 5 bases and J dropped 2; count of bases not matched to a gene: 10. Here the CDR3 DNA reads TGTGCCAGCAGCCCTAGGCGGACAGGGAAACAAGAGACCCAGTACTTC. It encodes CASSPRRTGKQETQYF. Together with reference TRBV7-8 and TRBJ2-5, the CDR3 gives the full variable domain: GAGVSQSPRYKVAKRGQDVALRCDPISGHVSLFWYQQALGQGPEFLTYFQNEAQLDKSGLPSDRFFAERPEGSVSTLKIQRTQQEDSAVYLCASSPRRTGKQETQYFGPGTRLLVL.